The 21 T cell receptor beta chains presented below share a single source sample, sequenced in a study of blood T cell repertoires in COVID-19. Clones were sequenced by immunoSEQ multiplex PCR, and TCRdb holds only the in-frame ones, with some missing. The sample yields 150,000 to 200,000 clones, about 76% seen once. The sequenced material came from peripheral blood. These receptors all come from a woman in her 40s with COVID-19, enrolled during active disease.

The rearrangement joins TRBV5-1 to TRBJ2-5, with 10 bases fitting TRBD2. The CDR3 has 16 amino acids. With V trimmed by 4 bases and J by 3 bases, 9 bases remained unmatched. CDR1 is SGHRS, CDR2 YFSETQ, per germline. CDR3 region: CASSHTASGREETQYF. CDR3 nucleotides: TGCGCCAGCAGCCACACCGCTAGCGGGAGAGAAGAGACCCAGTACTTC.

The chain recombines TRBV7-9 with TRBJ1-4; D perhaps matches TRBD1 (5 bases). This CDR3 spans 16 amino acids. Per germline, CDR1 SEHNR and CDR2 FQNEAQ (reference sequence). V lost 5 bases, J lost 8 bases, and 21 bases lay in between. CDR3 loop: CASSDRRVPHEEKLFF. CDR3 in DNA: TGTGCCAGCAGCGACCGCAGGGTACCACACGAAGAAAAACTGTTTTTT.

This clone was seen more than once but under ten times. The chain combines TRBV4-2 with TRBJ2-5; maybe TRBD1 (5 bases). This CDR3 region has 14 residues. V was shortened by 6 bases and J by 4 bases, with 15 bases between the two germline ends. Germline CDR1 and CDR2: LGHNA and YNFKEQ. This CDR3 is CASRQVGVGETQYF. DNA for the CDR3: TGTGCCAGCAGGCAGGTAGGGGTTGGAGAGACCCAGTACTTC.

The chain employs TRBV6-5 and TRBJ1-3, with 10 bases identical to TRBD1. This CDR3 is 15 amino acids long. In germline, CDR1 is MNHEY, CDR2 SVGAGI. J lost 2 bases, V lost 5 bases, and 3 bases had no gene match. This CDR3 is CASSTDRGPGNTIYF. CDR3 DNA sequence: TGTGCCAGCAGTACTGACAGGGGGCCTGGAAACACCATATATTTT.

This rearrangement joins TRBV5-4 to TRBJ2-1, with TRBD2 matching 7 bases. V lost 6 bases, J lost 1 base, and 13 bases stayed unmatched. This CDR3 has 17 residues. In germline, CDR1 is SGHNT, CDR2 YYREEE (reference sequence). For the CDR3, the DNA is TGTGCCAGCACCCCCGGTACGGCTAGCGGTTCCTACAATGAGCAGTTCTTC. The encoded protein is CASTPGTASGSYNEQFF.

This clone was recorded only once. The chain is built from TRBV10-3 and TRBJ2-7, with 10 bases matching TRBD2. This CDR3 is built from 13 residues. Germline CDR1 is ENHRY and CDR2 is SYGVKD. J was trimmed by 2 bases and V by 11 bases; bases with no gene match: 6. CDR3 sequence (DNA): TGTGCCTTAAGAACTAGCGGGGCCTACGAGCAGTACTTC. Its protein product is CALRTSGAYEQYF.

The rearrangement uses TRBV30 and TRBJ2-7, with 7 bases matching TRBD1. From germline, CDR1 is GTSNPN and CDR2 SVGIG (reference sequence). The junction had 8 bases not matched to a gene; V was cut back by 0 bases and J by 6 bases. This CDR3 is built from 14 residues. CDR3 DNA sequence: TGTGCCTGGAGTGTACTACGGGACAGAGCCGAGCAGTACTTC. Residues: CAWSVLRDRAEQYF.

The chain has TRBV7-2 and TRBJ2-5, with 7 bases identical to TRBD2. This CDR3 is 14 amino acids long. V dropped 2 bases and J dropped 1; count of bases not matched to a gene: 1. In germline, CDR1 is SGHTA, CDR2 FQGNSA. The CDR3 region is CASSLSGAQETQYF. CDR3 DNA: TGTGCCAGCAGCTTAAGCGGGGCCCAAGAGACCCAGTACTTC.

The V and J genes are TRBV6-5 and TRBJ1-1; no reliable D call. V was clipped by 6 bases and J by 4 bases, with 9 bases between them. This CDR3 contains 12 residues. The germline V gene encodes CDR1 MNHEY and CDR2 SVGAGI. CDR3 residues: CASRPRVTEAFF. The CDR3 nucleotides are TGTGCCAGCAGGCCCCGGGTCACTGAAGCTTTCTTT.

Points on this clone: Sequence at one end of the junction differs from germline and may be a read error. The rearrangement joins TRBV7-4 to TRBJ2-7; the match to TRBD1 covers 8 bases. Germline V gives CDR1 SGHVT, CDR2 SQSDAQ. The CDR3 sequence is 11 residues long. Written as DNA, the CDR3 is TGTGCCAGCAGCCCGCCGGACAGGGCTGGGTTC. Translating gives CASSPPDRAGF. The full variable domain, its missing parts supplied by reference TRBV7-4 and TRBJ2-7, is GAGVSQSPRYKVAKRGRDVALRCDSISGHVTLYWYRQTLGQGSEVLTYSQSDAQRDKSGRPSGRFSAERPERSVSTLKIQRTEQGDSAVYLCASSPPDRAGFGPGTRLTVT.

The chain couples TRBV27 to TRBJ2-6; TRBD1 might be the D (6 bases). Germline V gene data show CDR1 as MNHEY and CDR2 as SMNVEV (reference sequence). The CDR3 loop spans 19 amino acids. With 1 base removed from V and 1 base from J, the gap between germline ends came to 17 bases. The CDR3 DNA follows: TGTGCCAGCAGTTTATACAGGGATCGAAGGCGTTCTGGGGCCAACGTCCTGACTTTC. Protein product: CASSLYRDRRRSGANVLTF.

The J gene is TRBJ1-2, the V gene TRBV5-6, with no clear D. This CDR3 has 15 residues. Trimming cost V 0 bases and J 4 bases, with 13 bases left between them. Germline V gene lookup returns CDR1 SGHDT and CDR2 YYEEEE. For the CDR3, the DNA is TGTGCCAGCAGCTTGGTGGGCCAGGCCTCCTATGGCTACACCTTC. The encoded protein is CASSLVGQASYGYTF.

V usage is TRBV18 and J usage is TRBJ2-4; 14 positions match TRBD2. From germline, CDR1 is KGHSH and CDR2 LQKENI. After removal of 3 bases from V and 7 bases from J, the junction contained 5 bases not matched to a gene. The CDR3 length is 16 residues. CDR3 in amino acids: CASSPRLAGGVNIQYF. The CDR3 coding sequence is TGTGCCAGCTCACCTAGACTAGCGGGAGGGGTGAACATTCAGTACTTC.

The rearrangement links TRBV19 to TRBJ2-7; 7 bases align to TRBD1. Germline CDR1 is LNHDA and CDR2 is SQIVND (reference sequence). With V trimmed by 4 bases and J by 1 base, 4 bases remained unmatched. The CDR3 contains 14 residues. CDR3 nucleotide sequence: TGTGCCAGTAGTACGCAGGGGGTGTCCTACGAGCAGTACTTC. Its translation: CASSTQGVSYEQYF.

This clone was counted many times. The chain is built from TRBV27 and TRBJ2-7, with D possibly TRBD2 on 6 matching bases. The CDR3 consists of 12 residues. Trimming shortened V by 6 bases and J by 3 bases, and 9 bases separated the two germline ends. Per germline, CDR1 MNHEY and CDR2 SMNVEV (reference sequence). This CDR3 is CASSGSYYEQYF. CDR3 nucleotides: TGTGCCAGCAGCGGGAGCTACTACGAGCAGTACTTC.

The chain joins TRBV5-4 to TRBJ2-1, with D uncertain. Germline values: CDR1 SGHNT, CDR2 YYREEE (reference sequence). This CDR3 is built from 15 residues. The V end was cut by 4 bases, the J end by 8 bases, with 19 bases between. The CDR3 region is CASSRRSTYEDEQFF. The CDR3 DNA reads TGTGCCAGCAGCCGCCGATCGACCTACGAGGATGAGCAGTTCTTC.

The chain uses TRBV12-3 or TRBV12-4 and TRBJ2-2; tentative D call: TRBD1 (5 bases). Trimming removed 6 bases from V and 8 bases from J, with 7 bases in between. This CDR3 comprises 11 residues. CDR3 region: CASSDRGELFF. CDR3 coding DNA: TGTGCCAGCAGCGACAGAGGGGAGCTGTTTTTT.

The genes are TRBV5-5 and TRBJ1-1; 7 bases align to TRBD1. Trimming removed 3 bases from V and 1 base from J; junction bases left unmatched: 3. Germline V gene data show CDR1 as SGHKS and CDR2 as YYEKEE (reference sequence). The CDR3 sequence is 14 residues long. For the CDR3, the DNA is TGTGCCAGCAGCTGGGGACAGTCGAACACTGAAGCTTTCTTT. This codes for CASSWGQSNTEAFF.

The rearrangement uses TRBV7-8 and TRBJ2-1; 10 bases align to TRBD2. With V trimmed by 1 base and J by 8 bases, 8 bases remained unmatched. The length of the CDR3 is 16 residues. CDR1 and CDR2 (germline): SGHVS, FQNEAQ. The CDR3 bases are TGTGCCAGCAGCTTAGGGGCTAGCGGGAGTCTGGATGAGCAGTTCTTC. Amino acid sequence: CASSLGASGSLDEQFF.

V gene TRBV5-1 combines with J gene TRBJ2-7; no firm D call. The CDR3 is 15 residues long. CDR1 and CDR2 from the germline V gene are SGHRS and YFSETQ. The V end was cut by 5 bases, the J end by 6 bases, with 21 bases between. CDR3 residues: CASRPELPYTGEQYF. CDR3 DNA: TGCGCCAGCAGGCCCGAACTCCCTTATACTGGCGAGCAGTACTTC.

This clone was detected once. CDR3 in amino acids: CASSPSPDREGQETQYF. For the CDR3, the DNA is TGTGCCAGCAGCCCATCTCCGGACAGGGAGGGCCAAGAGACCCAGTACTTC. This chain joins TRBV7-9 and TRBJ2-5; possible D gene TRBD1, 8 bases. The germline V gene encodes CDR1 SEHNR and CDR2 FQNEAQ (reference sequence). Trimming removed 5 bases at V and 1 base at J, with 20 bases between. CDR3 length: 17 amino acids.